The subject of this entry is one TCR beta chain. What it binds is unknown. In germline, CDR1 is MNHEY, CDR2 SMNVEV (reference sequence). V was clipped by 1 base and J by 1 base, with 10 bases between them. The CDR3 has 15 amino acids. Amplification used 60 Vbeta primers and 13 Jbeta primers. The assay was immunoSEQ multiplex PCR, and TCRdb's table has in-frame clones only and misses some. Of about 140,000 clones listed, 70% to 80% are singletons. This entry belongs to a study of cytomegalovirus exposure and HLA in healthy donors. Whole-study findings and limits: It was reported that TCR beta sequences correctly inferred the HLA-A and HLA-B alleles for most subjects.

The receptor's source is a female donor in good health and CMV-seronegative. The chain couples TRBV27 to TRBJ1-1; D gene ambiguous. The sequenced material came from PBMCs. CDR3 sequence (DNA): TGTGCCAGCAGTTTATACTCCGGGGAGAACACTGAAGCTTTCTTT. It yields the protein CASSLYSGENTEAFF.